The clone carrying this TCR beta chain was observed a handful of times. Its antigen is undetermined. CDR3 size: 16 residues. Germline V gene sequence: CDR1 MGHRA, CDR2 YSYEKL. Trimming removed 3 bases from V and 7 bases from J; junction bases left unmatched: 10. This specimen comes from a study of beta chain features in type 1 diabetes. Whole-study results and caveats: Sequencing used cDNA, and cells with high TCR expression could therefore be over-represented. When Type 1 diabetes patients were examined, their TCRB CDR3s proved moderately but significantly shorter in all four CD4+ subsets. There were fewer insertions and more deletions at the VDJ junctions of type 1 diabetes patients.

Expressed TCRB transcripts were sequenced, since all the RNA that had been isolated was reverse transcribed. The protocol was immunoSEQ multiplex PCR, while the TCRdb copy is restricted to in-frame clones and leaves out a portion. The sample yields 390,000 or so clones, approximately 15% seen once. Sequencing input: naive CD4+ T cells from blood. The chain recombines TRBV4-1 with TRBJ2-1, with TRBD2 matching over 9 bases. This TCR came from a man aged 30 to 45 in good health. The CDR3 is CASSHLLGLAKNEQFF. CDR3 nucleotides: TGCGCCAGCAGCCACCTACTCGGACTAGCGAAAAATGAGCAGTTCTTC.